These 14 T cell receptor beta chains share one sample of origin, sequenced in a study. This table comes from immunoSEQ multiplex PCR, and its TCRdb copy is limited to in-frame clones, with some not included. The repertoire has about 68,000 clones, around 93% of them found once; the top ten carry roughly 4%. The source material was PBMCs. These receptors were collected from a man in his forties with rheumatoid arthritis.

V usage is TRBV15 and J usage is TRBJ2-7; the match to TRBD1 covers 10 bases. The CDR3 is made up of 15 amino acids. Germline V gene data show CDR1 as LNHNV and CDR2 as YYDKDF (reference sequence). Trimming removed 1 base from V and 3 bases from J; junction bases left unmatched: 3. CDR3 sequence: CATSRGTGGIYEQYF. CDR3 nucleotide sequence: TGTGCCACCAGCAGAGGGACAGGGGGTATCTACGAGCAGTACTTC.

The chain employs TRBV27 and TRBJ1-2; 11 bases agree with TRBD1. The CDR3 has 16 residues. CDR1 is MNHEY and CDR2 is SMNVEV in the germline V gene (reference sequence). The junction had 9 bases not matched to a gene; V was cut back by 5 bases and J by 4 bases. The DNA for the CDR3 is TGTGCCAGCAGTCCGCTCGGACAGGGGGCGGGCTATGGCTACACCTTC. Amino acids: CASSPLGQGAGYGYTF.

The chain has TRBV25-1 and TRBJ1-2; D may be TRBD1 (6 bases). This CDR3 is 13 amino acids long. Trimming removed 5 bases at V and 5 bases at J, with 12 bases between. In germline, CDR1 is MGHDK, CDR2 SYGVNS. The CDR3 nucleotides read TGTGCCAGCAGTCCCGGACAGTCATATGGCTACACCTTC. Its protein product is CASSPGQSYGYTF.

The V gene is TRBV3-1 (or the pseudogene TRBV3-2), the J gene TRBJ2-1, with 10 bases fitting TRBD2. Germline trimming cut 4 bases from V and 8 bases from J; bases unmatched to any gene: 5. This CDR3 region has 14 residues. The germline V gene encodes CDR1 LGHDT and CDR2 YNNKEL (reference sequence). The CDR3 DNA follows: TGTGCCAGCAGCCTACTAGCGGGACGATATGAGCAGTTCTTC. It is translated as CASSLLAGRYEQFF.

The chain employs TRBV6-1 and TRBJ1-1; D is undetermined. The germline V gene encodes CDR1 MNHNS and CDR2 SASEGT. The V end was cut by 0 bases, the J end by 1 base, with 9 bases between. The CDR3 covers 15 residues. CDR3 coding DNA: TGTGCCAGCAGTGAAGCTCCCGAGGGGAACACTGAAGCTTTCTTT. Amino acids: CASSEAPEGNTEAFF.

The rearrangement uses TRBV11-2 and TRBJ2-5, with TRBD1 as a possible D gene (5 bases). The V and J ends lost 1 base and 5 bases respectively, with 14 bases between them. Germline values: CDR1 SGHAT, CDR2 FQNNGV. This CDR3 is built from 15 residues. CDR3: CASSLGRQGAETQYF. Written as DNA, the CDR3 is TGTGCCAGCAGCTTAGGGCGCCAGGGTGCTGAGACCCAGTACTTC.

The V and J genes are TRBV9 and TRBJ2-3, with D maybe TRBD2 (7 bases). Germline V gene sequence: CDR1 SGDLS, CDR2 YYNGEE. There are 15 residues in the CDR3. V was shortened by 2 bases and J by 2 bases, with 12 bases between the two germline ends. Here the CDR3 reads CASSVAGAPTDTQYF. CDR3 bases: TGTGCCAGCAGCGTGGCGGGGGCCCCCACAGATACGCAGTATTTT.

The CDR3 DNA reads TGTGCCAGCAGCCAAGGAACAGCTTACAATGAGCAGTTCTTC. Residues: CASSQGTAYNEQFF. V and J are TRBV7-8 and TRBJ2-1; D gene unclear. Germline-derived CDR1 and CDR2 are SGHVS and FQNEAQ. V was shortened by 5 bases and J by 4 bases, with 12 bases between the two germline ends. This CDR3 comprises 14 residues.

This clone came up once. The chain employs TRBV5-5 and TRBJ2-1; 9 positions match TRBD1. Trimming took 6 bases from V and 4 from J; bases not matched to a gene: 8. Germline V lookup: CDR1 SGHKS, CDR2 YYEKEE (reference sequence). The CDR3 totals 15 residues. The CDR3 sequence is CASILRTGAYNEQFF. CDR3 sequence (DNA): TGTGCCAGCATCCTAAGGACAGGGGCTTACAATGAGCAGTTCTTC.

The V gene is TRBV7-9, the J gene TRBJ1-1; 7 bases fit TRBD1. V shed 4 bases and J 5 bases; nucleotides not matched to a gene: 16. The CDR3 runs 17 residues. Germline-derived CDR1 and CDR2 are SEHNR and FQNEAQ (reference sequence). CDR3 nucleotide sequence: TGTGCCAGCAGCTCGAATGGAGCAGGGGGTTTAGGGACTGAAGCTTTCTTT. Protein: CASSSNGAGGLGTEAFF.

The rearrangement uses TRBV5-1 and TRBJ2-5; 9 positions match TRBD2. This CDR3 contains 15 residues. V trimming: 1 base; J trimming: 4 bases; junction bases outside the gene matches: 5. Germline-derived CDR1 and CDR2 are SGHRS and YFSETQ. The CDR3 here is CASSLLASGVETQYF. The DNA of the CDR3 is TGCGCCAGCAGCTTGTTGGCTAGCGGGGTAGAGACCCAGTACTTC. Looking up the rest from reference TRBV5-1 and TRBJ2-5 gives the full variable domain: KAGVTQTPRYLIKTRGQQVTLSCSPISGHRSVSWYQQTPGQGLQFLFEYFSETQRNKGNFPGRFSGRQFSNSRSEMNVSTLELGDSALYLCASSLLASGVETQYFGPGTRLLVL.

V usage is TRBV7-2 and J usage is TRBJ2-7; D is possibly TRBD1 (6 bases). Germline CDR1 SGHTA, CDR2 FQGNSA. V lost 5 bases to trimming and J lost 1 base, with 12 bases between them. This CDR3 spans 14 amino acids. The DNA of the CDR3 is TGTGCCAGCAGCCCAGGGGCCAGTTCCTACGAGCAGTACTTC. It is translated as CASSPGASSYEQYF.

The J gene is TRBJ2-6, the V gene TRBV28; D may be TRBD1 (6 bases). V lost 5 bases, J lost 0 bases, and 14 bases lay in between. This CDR3 is built from 17 residues. Germline V CDR1 and CDR2: MDHEN, SYDVKM. The CDR3 here is CASSQGGPSSGANVLTF. The DNA of the CDR3 is TGTGCCAGCAGTCAAGGGGGTCCAAGCTCTGGGGCCAACGTCCTGACTTTC.

The V gene is TRBV11-2, the J gene TRBJ1-4; no firm D call. Trimming took off 4 bases at V and 0 bases at J, with 18 bases between the two ends. The CDR3 is made up of 18 amino acids. Germline CDR1 reads SGHAT; CDR2 reads FQNNGV. CDR3 residues: CASSSYSPGEATNEKLFF. The CDR3 bases are TGTGCCAGCAGCTCTTATTCCCCCGGTGAAGCAACTAATGAAAAACTGTTTTTT.